These 5 T cell receptor beta chains were sequenced from one sample in a study of blood T cell repertoires in COVID-19. Measured with immunoSEQ multiplex PCR; TCRdb has only the in-frame clones, and not every one. The sample has some 260,000 clones; 70% to 90% are singletons. Sequencing used peripheral blood. The receptors shown here come from a man younger than 30 with active or convalescent COVID-19.

The chain combines TRBV29-1 with TRBJ1-2; 9 bases are a match to TRBD1. This CDR3 is built from 13 residues. The V and J ends lost 7 bases and 8 bases, in that order; junction bases with no gene match: 11. Germline CDR1 and CDR2: SQVTM and ANQGSEA. For the CDR3, the DNA is TGCAGCGGACTTGTGGACAGGGGTCGCGGCTACACCTTC. Its protein is CSGLVDRGRGYTF.

This clone appeared a single time. This chain joins TRBV5-1 and TRBJ1-3, with 8 nucleotides matching TRBD1. This CDR3 comprises 18 residues. V lost 0 bases and J lost 0; bases outside the gene matches: 8. Germline V gives CDR1 SGHRS, CDR2 YFSETQ. The CDR3 loop reads CASSLEAGGPTSGNTIYF. The CDR3 region has the DNA TGCGCCAGCAGCTTGGAGGCAGGGGGCCCAACCTCTGGAAACACCATATATTTT.

The chain recombines TRBV24-1 with TRBJ1-3; D perhaps matches TRBD1 (5 bases). Looked up from germline, CDR1 is KGHDR and CDR2 is SFDVKD. Trimming shortened V by 10 bases and J by 4 bases, and 16 bases separated the two germline ends. The CDR3 has 14 residues. Here the CDR3 reads CATPRGVPGNTIYF. CDR3 nucleotides: TGTGCCACACCTCGGGGGGTGCCCGGAAACACCATATATTTT.

This clone was recorded a few times. V usage is TRBV29-1 and J usage is TRBJ1-4, with 8 bases lining up with TRBD1. CDR3 length equals 14 residues. J gave up 6 bases and V 7 bases, and 10 bases lay outside the gene matches. Per the germline V gene, CDR1 is SQVTM and CDR2 is ANQGSEA. The CDR3 region has the DNA TGCAGCGCAGCCCCCGGGACAGGCTATGAAAAACTGTTTTTT. Protein sequence: CSAAPGTGYEKLFF.

The rearrangement joins TRBV5-1 to TRBJ2-4; 10 positions agree with TRBD1. Unmatched junction bases numbered 6, after V lost 3 bases and J lost 6 bases. Germline V gene lookup returns CDR1 SGHRS and CDR2 YFSETQ. The CDR3 consists of 15 residues. The CDR3 spells CASSSTGTGVNIQYF. For the CDR3, the DNA is TGCGCCAGCAGCTCCACTGGGACAGGGGTAAACATTCAGTACTTC.